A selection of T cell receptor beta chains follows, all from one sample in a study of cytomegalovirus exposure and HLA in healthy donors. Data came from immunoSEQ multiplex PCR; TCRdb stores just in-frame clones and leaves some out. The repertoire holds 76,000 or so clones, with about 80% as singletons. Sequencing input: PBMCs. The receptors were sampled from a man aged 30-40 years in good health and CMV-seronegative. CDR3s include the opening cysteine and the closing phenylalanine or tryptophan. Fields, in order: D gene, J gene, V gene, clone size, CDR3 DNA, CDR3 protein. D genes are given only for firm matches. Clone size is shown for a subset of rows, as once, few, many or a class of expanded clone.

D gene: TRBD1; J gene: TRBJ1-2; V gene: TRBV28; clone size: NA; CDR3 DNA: TGTGCCAGGTTGACAGGGGGGGCCTATGGCTACACCTTC; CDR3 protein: CARLTGGAYGYTF
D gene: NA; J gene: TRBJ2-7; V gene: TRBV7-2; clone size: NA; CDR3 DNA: TGTGCCAGCAGCTTAGGGGTTCGGGTTAGCGAGCAGTACTTC; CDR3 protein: CASSLGVRVSEQYF
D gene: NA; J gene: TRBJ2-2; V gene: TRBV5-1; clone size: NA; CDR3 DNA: TGCGCCAGCAGCCGCGGGTCCAACACCGGGGAGCTGTTTTTT; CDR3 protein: CASSRGSNTGELFF
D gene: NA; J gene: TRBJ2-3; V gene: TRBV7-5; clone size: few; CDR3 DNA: TGTGCCAGAAGCTTAGTTGCTAGCGGGAGATTGTTCTACCTGAATACGCAGTATTTT; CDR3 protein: CARSLVASGRLFYLNTQYF
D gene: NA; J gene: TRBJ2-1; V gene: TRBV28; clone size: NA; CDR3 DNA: TGTGCCAGCAGTTTGAGCGGGTACTCCTACAATGAGCAGTTCTTC; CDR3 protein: CASSLSGYSYNEQFF
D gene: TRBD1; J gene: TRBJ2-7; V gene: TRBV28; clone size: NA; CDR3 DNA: TGTGCCAGCAGTTTCGCCGGGACAGGTTCCTACGAGCAGTACTTC; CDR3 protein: CASSFAGTGSYEQYF
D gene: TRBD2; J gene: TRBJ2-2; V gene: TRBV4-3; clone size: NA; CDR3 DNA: TGCGCCAGCAGCCAAGATGTGGGAGGGGACACCGGGGAGCTGTTTTTT; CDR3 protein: CASSQDVGGDTGELFF
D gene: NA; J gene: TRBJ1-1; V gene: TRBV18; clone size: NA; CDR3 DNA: TGTGCCAGCTCACAGCTCCCGAGGGACACTGAAGCTTTCTTT; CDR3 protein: CASSQLPRDTEAFF
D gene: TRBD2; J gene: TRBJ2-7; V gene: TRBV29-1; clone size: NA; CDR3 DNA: TGCAGCGTTGAAGATCTTCGGAACGGGAGGGCCTCCTACGAGCAGTACTTC; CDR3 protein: CSVEDLRNGRASYEQYF
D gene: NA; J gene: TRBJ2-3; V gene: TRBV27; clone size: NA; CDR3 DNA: TGTGCCAGCAGTTTGGGTAGCGATACGCAGTATTTT; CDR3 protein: CASSLGSDTQYF
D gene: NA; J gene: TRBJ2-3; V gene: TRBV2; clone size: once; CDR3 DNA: TGTGCCAGCAGTGTATCTAGCTCGAGCACAGATACGCAGTATTTT; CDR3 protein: CASSVSSSSTDTQYF
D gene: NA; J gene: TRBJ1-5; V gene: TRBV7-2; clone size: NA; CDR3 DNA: TGTGCCAGCAGCGGGGACATTTATAGCAATCAGCCCCAGCATTTT; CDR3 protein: CASSGDIYSNQPQHF
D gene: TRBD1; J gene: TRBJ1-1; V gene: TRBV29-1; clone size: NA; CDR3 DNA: TGCAGCGGCTGGACCGCAGGGGGTACGGGCACTGAAGCTTTCTTT; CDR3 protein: CSGWTAGGTGTEAFF
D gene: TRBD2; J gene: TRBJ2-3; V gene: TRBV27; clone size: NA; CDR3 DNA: TGTGCCAGCAGTCCACTAGAGGTAGCGGGAGTTTCGTGTACGCAGTATTTT; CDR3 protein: CASSPLEVAGVSCTQYF
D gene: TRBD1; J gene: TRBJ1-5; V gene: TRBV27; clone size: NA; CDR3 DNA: TGTGCCAGCAGTCTCCGACAGGGCTATCAGCCCCAGCATTTT; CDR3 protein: CASSLRQGYQPQHF
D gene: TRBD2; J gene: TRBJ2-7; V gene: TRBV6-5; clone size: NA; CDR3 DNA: TGTGCCAGCCGGGATGGAGCGGGAGGCCGCTACGAGCAGTACTTC; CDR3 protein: CASRDGAGGRYEQYF
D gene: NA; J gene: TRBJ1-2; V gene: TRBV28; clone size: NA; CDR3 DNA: TGTGCCAGCAGTTTCTTCCCTTTTAGCTACACCTTC; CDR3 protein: CASSFFPFSYTF
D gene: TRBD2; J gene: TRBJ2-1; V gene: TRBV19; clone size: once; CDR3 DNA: TGTGCCAGTAGCCTAAGTAGCGGGAGGGCGTACAATGAGCAGTTCTTC; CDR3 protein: CASSLSSGRAYNEQFF
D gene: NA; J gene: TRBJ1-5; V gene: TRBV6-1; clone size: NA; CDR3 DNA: TGTGCCAGCAGTGAAGCGAGTTTAGCCCAGCATTTT; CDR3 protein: CASSEASLAQHF
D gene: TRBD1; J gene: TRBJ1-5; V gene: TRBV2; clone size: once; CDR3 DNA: TGTGCCAGCAAAGCAGGGGGACAGCCCCAGCATTTT; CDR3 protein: CASKAGGQPQHF
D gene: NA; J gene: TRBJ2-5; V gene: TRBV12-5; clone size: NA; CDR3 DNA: TGTGCTAGTGGTTTGGGGCCGGGTTTCCCCGGTGGAGAGACCCAGTACTTC; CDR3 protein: CASGLGPGFPGGETQYF
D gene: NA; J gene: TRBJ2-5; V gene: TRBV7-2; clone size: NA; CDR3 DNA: TGTGCCAGCAGCTTAGTCGGCGGGGTAGGAGAGACCCAGTACTTC; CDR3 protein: CASSLVGGVGETQYF
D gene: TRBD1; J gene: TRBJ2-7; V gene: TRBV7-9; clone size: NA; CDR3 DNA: TGTGCCAGCAGCTCGACAGGGAACTCCTACGAGCAGTACTTC; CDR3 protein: CASSSTGNSYEQYF
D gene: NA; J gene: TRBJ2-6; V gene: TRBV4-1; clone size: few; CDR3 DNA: TGCGCCAGCACGAAGGGGCCGAGCTCTGGGGCCAACGTCCTGACTTTC; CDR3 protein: CASTKGPSSGANVLTF
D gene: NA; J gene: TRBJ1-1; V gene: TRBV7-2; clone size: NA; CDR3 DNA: TGTGCCAGCAGCTTAGTTCCCAGGGCAGGCACTGAAGCTTTCTTT; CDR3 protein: CASSLVPRAGTEAFF
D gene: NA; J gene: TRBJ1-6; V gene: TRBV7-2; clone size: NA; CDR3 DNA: TGTGCCAGCAGCTTAGAATCTAGCCCTAGCTCCTATAATTCACCCCTCCACTTT; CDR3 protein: CASSLESSPSSYNSPLHF
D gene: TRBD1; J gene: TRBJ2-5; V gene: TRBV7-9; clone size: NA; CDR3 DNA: TGTGCCAGCAGCTCTACAGGGGATGTAGAGACCCAGTACTTC; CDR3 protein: CASSSTGDVETQYF
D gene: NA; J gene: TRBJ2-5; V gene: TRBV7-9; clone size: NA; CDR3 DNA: TGTGCCAGCAGCTTAGCCGTCAGGGGCCAAGAGACCCAGTACTTC; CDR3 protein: CASSLAVRGQETQYF
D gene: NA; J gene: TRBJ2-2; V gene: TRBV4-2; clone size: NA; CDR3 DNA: TGTGCCAGCAGCCAAGTTTCTTCCGGGGAGCTGTTTTTT; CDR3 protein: CASSQVSSGELFF
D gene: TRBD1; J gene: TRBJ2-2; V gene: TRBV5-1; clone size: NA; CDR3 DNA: TGCTCCAGCAGCTTGGTGACAGGGAAAGACGGGGAGCTGTTTTTT; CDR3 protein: CSSSLVTGKDGELFF
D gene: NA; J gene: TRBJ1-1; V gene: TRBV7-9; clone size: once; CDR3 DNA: TGTGCCAGCAGTGAAGGAACCTGGGGGCGCACGGCTTTCTTT; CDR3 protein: CASSEGTWGRTAFF
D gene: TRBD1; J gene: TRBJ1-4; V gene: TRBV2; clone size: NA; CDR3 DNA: TGTGCCAGCGTCCGGGACAGAGCTGAAAAACTGTTTTTT; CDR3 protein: CASVRDRAEKLFF
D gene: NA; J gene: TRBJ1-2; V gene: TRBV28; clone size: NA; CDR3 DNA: TGTGCCAGCAGTTTCTTCCCAGCTAACTATGGCTACACCTTC; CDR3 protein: CASSFFPANYGYTF
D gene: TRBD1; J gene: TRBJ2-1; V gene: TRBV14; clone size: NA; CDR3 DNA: TGTGCCAGCAGCCAAAGGGACAGGCCGAATGAGCAGTTCTTC; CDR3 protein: CASSQRDRPNEQFF
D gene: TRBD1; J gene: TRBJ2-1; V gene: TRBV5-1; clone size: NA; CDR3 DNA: TGCGCCAGCAGCTTTTGGACAGGGGACGATGAGCAGTTCTTC; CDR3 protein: CASSFWTGDDEQFF
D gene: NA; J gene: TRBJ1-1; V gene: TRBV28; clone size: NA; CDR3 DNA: TGTGCCAGCAGAGCGGCGGACACTGAAGCTTTCTTT; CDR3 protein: CASRAADTEAFF
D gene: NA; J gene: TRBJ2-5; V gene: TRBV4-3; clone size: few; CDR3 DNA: TGCGCCAGCAGCCAAAGAGGGACTCAAGAGACCCAGTACTTC; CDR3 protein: CASSQRGTQETQYF
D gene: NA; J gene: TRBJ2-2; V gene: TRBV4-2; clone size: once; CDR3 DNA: TGTGCCAGCAGCCAACCCGTACGGGACGGGGAGCTGTTTTTT; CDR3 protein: CASSQPVRDGELFF
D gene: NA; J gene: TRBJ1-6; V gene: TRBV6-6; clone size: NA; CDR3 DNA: TGTGCCAGCAGTCCGACAGAGAATTCACCCCTCCACTTT; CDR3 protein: CASSPTENSPLHF
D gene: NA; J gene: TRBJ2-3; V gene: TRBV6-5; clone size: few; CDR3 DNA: TGTGCCAGCAGACGAACAGGGAGGGCAGATACGCAGTATTTT; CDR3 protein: CASRRTGRADTQYF